Sequencing of this T cell receptor (beta chain) was carried out in a study of low-dose radiotherapy and immunotherapy resistance in tumors. V lost 4 bases and J 4 bases, leaving 18 bases between the germline ends. Germline lookup yields CDR1 SGHRS and CDR2 YFSETQ. The CDR3 runs 15 residues. This clonotype was found many times. First-strand cDNA used TRAV- and TRBV-specific primers, covering alpha and beta chains. It was with a constant-region primer and a V-primer adapter that TCRs were amplified over approximately 18 PCR cycles. TCRdb re-called the reads through MiXCR, storing one row per CDR3 protein. The sample includes approximately 46,000 distinct CDR3 sequences, less than 30% of them seen just once. Time point meaning: after trial treatment. Treatment: LDRT plus nivolumab, ipilimumab, low-dose cyclophosphamide and aspirin (RACIN trial).

The TCR comes from a male donor with prostate cancer. The source material was PBMCs, sampled after low-dose radiotherapy plus immunotherapy. The chain couples TRBV5-1 to TRBJ2-7, with D possibly being TRBD1 (6 bases). DNA for the CDR3: TGCGCCAGCAGCAGAGATCCTGGGGGCCAGTACGAGCAGTACTTC. This encodes CASSRDPGGQYEQYF.